This T cell receptor beta chain came from a study of T cells after yellow fever vaccination (dated by TCRdb to the late 2010s). For the study in its entirety: The SMART-Seq v4 Ultra Low Input RNA kit was used to prepare libraries from fractions with low cell numbers. Two healthy male donors made up the cohort, one aged 18 to 29 years and the other aged 30 to 40 years. Blood samples were taken at several timepoints before and after primary and secondary immunization, and bulk PBMC replicates and cell subsets were isolated. To track T-cell clones before and after primary and booster YFV17D yellow fever vaccination, bulk TCR alpha and beta repertoires were sequenced longitudinally.

TCR cDNA was synthesized by 5'RACE template switching, which introduced a universal primer site and unique molecular identifiers. Priming of cDNA synthesis was performed from both the TCR alpha and TCR beta constant segments. Library amplification used two PCR steps, and the second PCR step added sample barcodes and sequencing adapters. Libraries were sequenced on Illumina HiSeq 2500 (2x100 bp) or NovaSeq (2x150 bp). Per the authors' processing: MIGEC was used to demultiplex reads and collapse the reads into UMI consensus sequences, and MiXCR was used for V(D)J alignment. Vaccine-responding clonotypes were defined with edgeR using replicate PBMC samples, requiring FDR below 0.01 and a log2 fold change above 5 up to day 15. Bulk clonotypes were assigned CD4 or CD8 identity according to which sequenced CD4 or CD8 repertoire held them at higher abundance. Using fastp at Q25 and MiXCR, TCRdb reprocessed the public reads and kept productive beta chains. CDR3 protein duplicates are merged, each entry listing the most common genes and DNA. The V and J calls here are based on TCRdb, not the publication. This sample lists under 400,000 distinct CDR3 sequences; 11% were detected once. Less than 20% of the sample belongs to the ten largest clones.

The investigation overall reported the following: Because abundant contaminating clonotypes from the bulk population could be contained in FACS-sorted repertoires, computational filtering was required. Compared with the primary T-cell response, the secondary T-cell response was weaker but faster, peaking on day 5 rather than day 15. After the booster, most of the clones that had expanded following primary vaccination were detected again (approximately 95% of CD4 and around 88% of CD8), which suggests that memory was broadly maintained. A small fraction of clonotypes appeared in both the CD4 and CD8 compartments, likely as a result of convergent recombination. Only a couple of donors were included in the study, so the extent to which the findings can be generalized is limited.

Concerning this clonotype itself: Its cognate antigen has yet to be identified. Nothing much larger sits one base from this clone, and base qualities are not available.

The treatment or condition label, read with the paper, signifies: live attenuated yellow fever vaccine strain. At every blood-draw timepoint, two biological replicates of bulk PBMCs were collected. PBMCs were isolated from peripheral blood using a standard Ficoll-Paque protocol. TriZol was used to extract RNA from bulk PBMCs, from CD4 and CD8 fractions, and from dextramer-positive and dextramer-negative fractions. From cysteine to phenylalanine, the CDR3 is 14 amino acids long. Just CDR3 DNA is preserved here, 42 bases in frame from base 1. V loses 0 bases of germline sequence and J loses 3 bases, and the interval between the two ends is 7 bases. In the germline V gene, CDR1 corresponds to SGHRS and CDR2 to YFSETQ.

This receptor chain uses TRBV5-1 and TRBJ1-5; the D gene assignment is ambiguous. Sequenced here: PBMCs, sampled on the day of the first yellow fever vaccination. This TCR was sampled from a man younger than 35 who received the YFV17D yellow fever vaccine. CDR3 protein: CASSLGGYNQPQHF. The DNA is as follows: TGCGCCAGCAGCTTGGGGGGTTACAATCAGCCCCAGCATTTT.